One T cell receptor beta chain is described in this entry. Its target is not known. This specimen comes from a study of cytomegalovirus exposure and HLA in healthy donors. Study-wide results and limits: Reportedly, TCR beta sequences accurately predicted HLA-A and HLA-B alleles in most subjects.

Trimming at V came to 1 base and at J to 6 bases, leaving 10 bases not matched to a gene. The CDR3 loop spans 15 amino acids. Per the germline V gene, CDR1 is SQVTM and CDR2 is ANQGSEA. PCR was performed using 60 Vbeta and 13 Jbeta primers. Clones were sequenced by immunoSEQ multiplex PCR, and TCRdb holds only the in-frame ones, with some missing. The repertoire holds around 50,000 clones, with about four fifths as singletons. Sequencing input: PBMCs. The clonotype comes from a man in his forties in good health and CMV-seronegative. The chain combines TRBV29-1 with TRBJ2-3, with TRBD1 matching over 7 bases. DNA for the CDR3: TGCAGCGTTGAAGGGGACAGTCCCCGTCAGGATACGCAGTATTTT. Translated: CSVEGDSPRQDTQYF.